Here is one T cell receptor beta chain with its context. Its antigen remains undetermined. No much larger clone is present one base from it, and per-base qualities are unavailable. Trimming at the junction amounts to 1 base on V and 4 bases on J, and the germline ends lie 14 bases apart. The germline V gene provides CDR1 SGHAT and CDR2 FQNNGV. Measured from the cysteine to the phenylalanine, the CDR3 is 15 residues long. Of the read, only the CDR3 DNA is kept; its 45 bases are in frame from base 1. These data come from a study of T cell clones after liver transplantation (dated by TCRdb to the late 2010s). Study-wide context: The samples were obtained from ITN030ST, a randomized trial that attempted immunosuppression withdrawal within 2 years after liver transplantation. Until randomization at 12-24 months post-transplant, subjects were given standard immunosuppression, with no induction therapy. Three of the eight recipients were HCV-positive; the others were transplanted for non-autoimmune, non-viral indications. Blood samples were taken pre-transplant, pre-randomization before withdrawal, and post-randomization after full withdrawal or failed withdrawal. Of the 8 liver transplant recipients making up the studied cohort, 3 were classified as tolerant and 5 as non-tolerant. After a pre-transplant mixed lymphocyte reaction, TCRbeta sequencing was used to pinpoint donor-reactive T cell clones, which were subsequently tracked in post-transplant blood. As an antigen-independent comparator for donor-reactive sequences, third party-reactive TCRbeta sequences were also identified from pre-transplant MLRs. Tolerance meant complete immunosuppression withdrawal for at least one year without liver enzymes rising beyond twice the upper limit of normal. Broader findings and caveats from the paper: In 5 of 8 subjects, regardless of tolerance or HCV status, circulating donor-reactive CD4 TCRbeta sequences dropped significantly post-transplant. Once repertoire turnover was taken into account, donor-reactive detection showed a significant reduction for CD4 in 7 of 8 subjects and for CD8 in 8 of 8. Low numbers of available donor cells limited the measurable donor-reactive repertoire in two subjects. The conclusions were preliminary, being limited by small, heterogeneous patient numbers and by non-standardized post-transplant time points. Because allograft tissue specimens were not available, migration of donor-reactive T cells into the graft, rather than deletion, may have occurred. The decline in donor-reactive sequences exceeded the decline in third party-reactive sequences, suggesting partial antigen-specific deletion that was unrelated to withdrawal success.

Frozen genomic DNA underwent high-throughput TCRbeta CDR3 sequencing by immunoSEQ, including PCR amplification, mapping, bias correction and internal controls. Under the source paper's analysis protocol: Productive rearrangements were kept, and unique TCRbeta sequences were defined by CDR3 nucleotide sequence plus V and J gene. For classification of a sequence as donor-reactive, at least 5-fold expansion in CFSE-low cells relative to unstimulated pre-transplant cells and a frequency of at least 0.01% were required. To ensure at least 90% detection power, minimum frequency thresholds were set for each subject based on that subject's lowest-template unstimulated sample. Jensen-Shannon divergence between the top 1000 TCRbeta sequences post- versus pre-transplant served as the measure of repertoire turnover. Two-sided Fisher's exact tests were used to test for changes in how often donor-reactive sequences were detected. Not all clones reach the TCRdb copy of this immuneACCESS table, which keeps in-frame sequences only. Checked studies attribute under half of the gap to unresolved V genes and leave the rest unexplained. The DNA was the basis for D and trimming; V, J and clone size are from that table. The sample records about 74,000 clones, 75% to 85% of which are singletons. Approximately 0.6% of the sample lies in the top ten.

What this sample's time point label stands for: pre-transplant. Thawed unstimulated PBMCs were stained for CD3, CD4 and CD8 and FACS-sorted into CD3+CD4+ and CD3+CD8+ populations. Randomization to immunosuppression withdrawal applied to every one of the 8 studied subjects. The Qiagen DNeasy Blood and Tissue Kit was used to isolate genomic DNA. The clonotype originates from a human donor who received a liver transplant. The rearrangement joined TRBV11-2 to TRBJ2-7; there is no confident call for the D gene. This sample comprised CD4+ T cells from blood, obtained before liver transplant. The CDR3 reads CASSLVTGPPYEQYF. The DNA sequence is as follows: TGTGCCAGCAGCTTAGTTACGGGCCCCCCTTACGAGCAGTACTTC.